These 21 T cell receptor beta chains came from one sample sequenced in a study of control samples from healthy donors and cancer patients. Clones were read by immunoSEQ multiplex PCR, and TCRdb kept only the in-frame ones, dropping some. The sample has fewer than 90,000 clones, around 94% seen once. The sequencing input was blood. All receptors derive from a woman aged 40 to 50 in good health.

Written as DNA, the CDR3 is TGTGCCAGCAGCCCCGGGACAGGGGCTATAGTTAATTCACCCCTCCACTTT. Encoded protein: CASSPGTGAIVNSPLHF. The V gene is TRBV5-5, the J gene TRBJ1-6; the match to TRBD1 covers 10 bases. After removal of 4 bases from V and 6 bases from J, the junction contained 10 bases not matched to a gene. CDR3 length: 17 amino acids. Germline CDR1 reads SGHKS; CDR2 reads YYEKEE (reference sequence).

CDR3 sequence (DNA): TGTGCCAGTAGTATCGGGGGGGGATCCTCCTACAATGAGCAGTTCTTC. It is translated as CASSIGGGSSYNEQFF. The chain employs TRBV19 and TRBJ2-1; 8 nucleotides match TRBD2. V shed 3 bases, J shed 0 bases, and the junction held 4 bases outside the gene matches. Germline loops: CDR1 LNHDA, CDR2 SQIVND (reference sequence). The CDR3 spans 16 residues.

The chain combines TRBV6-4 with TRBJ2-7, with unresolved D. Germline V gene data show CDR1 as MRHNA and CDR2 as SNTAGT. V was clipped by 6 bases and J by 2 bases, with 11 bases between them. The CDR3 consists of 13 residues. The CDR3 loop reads CASSYCGTYEQYF. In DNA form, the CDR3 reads TGTGCCAGCAGCTACTGCGGCACCTACGAGCAGTACTTC.

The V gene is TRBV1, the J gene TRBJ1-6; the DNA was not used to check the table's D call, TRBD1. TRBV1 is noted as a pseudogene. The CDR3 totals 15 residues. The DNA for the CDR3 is TGCACCAGCAGCCAAGCGGGACAGGGGCCTTCACCCCTCCACTTT. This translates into CTSSQAGQGPSPLHF.

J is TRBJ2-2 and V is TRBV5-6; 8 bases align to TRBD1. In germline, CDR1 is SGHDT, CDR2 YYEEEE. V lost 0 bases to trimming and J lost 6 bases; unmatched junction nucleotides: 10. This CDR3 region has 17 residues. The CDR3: CASSLVGGQGEAGELFF. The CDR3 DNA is TGTGCCAGCAGCTTGGTTGGTGGACAGGGTGAGGCCGGGGAGCTGTTTTTT.

The CDR3 DNA reads as TGTGCCAGCAGCTCGCAGGGGGCCAATTCACCCCTCCACTTT. As protein: CASSSQGANSPLHF. The chain employs TRBV11-2 and TRBJ1-6; 8 bases match TRBD1. This CDR3 is 14 amino acids long. Per the germline V gene, CDR1 is SGHAT and CDR2 is FQNNGV. The V gene end was trimmed by 4 bases and the J gene end by 7 bases; junction bases not matched to a gene: 3.

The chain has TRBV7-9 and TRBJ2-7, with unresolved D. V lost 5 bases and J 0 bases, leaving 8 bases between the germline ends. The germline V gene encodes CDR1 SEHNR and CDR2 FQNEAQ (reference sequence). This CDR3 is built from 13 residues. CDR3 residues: CASSPRSSYEQYF. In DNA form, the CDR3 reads TGTGCCAGCAGCCCCCGGAGCTCCTACGAGCAGTACTTC.

CDR3 in amino acids: CASSIGQNTEAFF. The CDR3, as DNA: TGTGCCAGTAGTATCGGTCAGAACACTGAAGCTTTCTTT. This rearrangement joins TRBV19 to TRBJ1-1; D not certain. The V gene's germline CDR1 is LNHDA and CDR2 SQIVND (reference sequence). The CDR3 sequence is 13 residues long. Trimming cost V 3 bases and J 1 base, with 6 bases left between them. Variable domain in full (rest from reference TRBV19 and TRBJ1-1): DGGITQSPKYLFRKEGQNVTLSCEQNLNHDAMYWYRQDPGQGLRLIYYSQIVNDFQKGDIAEGYSVSREKKESFPLTVTSAQKNPTAFYLCASSIGQNTEAFFGQGTRLTVV.

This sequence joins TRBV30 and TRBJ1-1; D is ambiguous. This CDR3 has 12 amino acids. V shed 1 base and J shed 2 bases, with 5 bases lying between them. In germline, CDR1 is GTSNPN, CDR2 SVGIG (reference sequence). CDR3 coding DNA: TGTGCCTGGAGTGAGGGCAACACTGAAGCTTTCTTT. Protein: CAWSEGNTEAFF.

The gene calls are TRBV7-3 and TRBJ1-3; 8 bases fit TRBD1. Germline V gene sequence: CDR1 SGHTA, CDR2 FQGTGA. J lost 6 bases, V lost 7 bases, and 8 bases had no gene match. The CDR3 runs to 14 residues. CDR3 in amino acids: CASKEQGDANTIYF. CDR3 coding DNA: TGTGCCAGCAAGGAACAGGGGGATGCAAACACCATATATTTT.

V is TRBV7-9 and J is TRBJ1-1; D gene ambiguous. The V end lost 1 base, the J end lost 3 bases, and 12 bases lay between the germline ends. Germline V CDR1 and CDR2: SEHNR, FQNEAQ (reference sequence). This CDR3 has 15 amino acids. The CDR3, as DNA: TGTGCCAGCAGCTTAGATGATCGCCTAGACACTGAAGCTTTCTTT. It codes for CASSLDDRLDTEAFF.

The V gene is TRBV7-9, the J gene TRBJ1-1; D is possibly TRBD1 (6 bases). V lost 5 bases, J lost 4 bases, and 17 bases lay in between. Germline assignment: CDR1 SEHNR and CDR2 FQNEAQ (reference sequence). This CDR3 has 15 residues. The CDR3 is CASSPSGALGTEAFF. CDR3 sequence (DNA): TGTGCCAGCAGCCCGTCAGGGGCACTGGGCACTGAAGCTTTCTTT.

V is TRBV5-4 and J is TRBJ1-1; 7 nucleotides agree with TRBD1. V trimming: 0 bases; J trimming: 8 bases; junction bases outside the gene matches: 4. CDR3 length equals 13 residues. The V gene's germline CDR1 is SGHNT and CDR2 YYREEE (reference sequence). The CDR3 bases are TGTGCCAGCAGCTTGGGGAAGGGACAGGAAGCTTTCTTT. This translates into CASSLGKGQEAFF. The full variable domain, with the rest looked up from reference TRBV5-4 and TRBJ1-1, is ETGVTQSPTHLIKTRGQQVTLRCSSQSGHNTVSWYQQALGQGPQFIFQYYREEENGRGNFPPRFSGLQFPNYSSELNVNALELDDSALYLCASSLGKGQEAFFGQGTRLTVV.

As DNA, the CDR3 is TGTGCCAGCAGCTTGTCAGGGGGCGAAGTTCTAAACTATGGCTACACCTTC. Its translation: CASSLSGGEVLNYGYTF. The J gene is TRBJ1-2, the V gene TRBV5-6, with 8 bases identical to TRBD1. The CDR3 covers 17 residues. Germline V gene sequence: CDR1 SGHDT, CDR2 YYEEEE. V lost 1 base, J lost 2 bases, and 10 bases stayed unmatched.

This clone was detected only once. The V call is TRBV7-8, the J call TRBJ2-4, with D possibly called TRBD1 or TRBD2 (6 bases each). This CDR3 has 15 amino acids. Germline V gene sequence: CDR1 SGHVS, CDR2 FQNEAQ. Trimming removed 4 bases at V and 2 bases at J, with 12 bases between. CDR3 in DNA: TGTGCCAGCAGCTCGAGCCGGGGGCCCAAAAACATTCAGTACTTC. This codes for CASSSSRGPKNIQYF.

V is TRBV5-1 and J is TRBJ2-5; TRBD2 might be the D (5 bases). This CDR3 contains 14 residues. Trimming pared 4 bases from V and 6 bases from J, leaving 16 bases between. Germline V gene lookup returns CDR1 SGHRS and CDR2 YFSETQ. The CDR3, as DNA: TGCGCCAGCAGCCCCAGGACTGACGGAAAGACCCAGTACTTC. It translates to CASSPRTDGKTQYF.

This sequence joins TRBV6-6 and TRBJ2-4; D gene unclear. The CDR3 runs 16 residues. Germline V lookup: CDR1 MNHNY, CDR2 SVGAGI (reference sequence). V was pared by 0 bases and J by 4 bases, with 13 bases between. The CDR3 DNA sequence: TGTGCCAGCAGTTACTCCCCCCCCACCCTAAAAAACATTCAGTACTTC. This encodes CASSYSPPTLKNIQYF.

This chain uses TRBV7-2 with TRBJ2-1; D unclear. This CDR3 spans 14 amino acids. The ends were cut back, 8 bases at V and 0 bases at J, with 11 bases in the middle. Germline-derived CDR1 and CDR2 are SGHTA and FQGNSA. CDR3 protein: CASGPQSSYNEQFF. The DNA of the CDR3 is TGTGCCAGCGGCCCGCAGAGCTCCTACAATGAGCAGTTCTTC.

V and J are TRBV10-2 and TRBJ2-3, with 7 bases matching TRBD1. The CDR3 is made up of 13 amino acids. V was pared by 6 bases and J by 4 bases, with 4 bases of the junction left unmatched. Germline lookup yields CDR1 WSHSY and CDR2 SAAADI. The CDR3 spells CASRQGIADTQYF. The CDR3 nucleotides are TGCGCCAGCAGACAGGGGATTGCAGATACGCAGTATTTT.

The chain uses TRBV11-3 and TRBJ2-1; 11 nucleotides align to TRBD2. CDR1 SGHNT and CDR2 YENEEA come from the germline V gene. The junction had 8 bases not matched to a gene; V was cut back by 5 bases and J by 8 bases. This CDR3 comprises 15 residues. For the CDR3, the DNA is TGTGCCAGCAGCGTGGGGGCTAGCGGGGGGCATGAGCAGTTCTTC. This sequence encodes CASSVGASGGHEQFF.

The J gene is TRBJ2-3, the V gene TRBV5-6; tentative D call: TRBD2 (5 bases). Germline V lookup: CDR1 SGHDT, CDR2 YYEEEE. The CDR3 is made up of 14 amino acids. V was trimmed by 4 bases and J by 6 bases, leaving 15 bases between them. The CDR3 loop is CASSRTWTGDTQYF. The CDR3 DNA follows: TGTGCCAGCAGCCGGACGTGGACGGGGGATACGCAGTATTTT.